The rows below give T cell receptor beta chains drawn from one sample of a study of blood T cell repertoires in COVID-19. Profiling relied on immunoSEQ multiplex PCR, and the TCRdb table lists in-frame clones only, not all of them. This sample has around 100,000 clones, with roughly 85% found just once. Input material: peripheral blood. These receptors originate from a middle-aged man with active COVID-19. CDR3s include the opening cysteine and the closing phenylalanine or tryptophan. The D gene is left open where the match is weak. The listing skips clone size in some rows; elsewhere it reads once, few, many or a size class.

CDR3 length	J gene	D gene	V gene	clone size	CDR3 DNA	CDR3 protein
24	TRBJ2-6	-	TRBV7-8	-	TGTGCCAGCAGCCTCCCACGCGATCGAACCCACCCCCCCCGAAATTTTTCTGGGGCCAACGTCCTGACTTTC	CASSLPRDRTHPPRNFSGANVLTF
16	TRBJ2-3	TRBD2	TRBV9	-	TGTGCCAGCAGCGGACCAATGCGGGGGATCACAGATACGCAGTATTTT	CASSGPMRGITDTQYF
16	TRBJ2-1	TRBD1	TRBV11-2	-	TGTGCCAGCAGACACAACAGGGGAAGTCTCAGCAATGAGCAGTTCTTC	CASRHNRGSLSNEQFF
16	TRBJ2-3	-	TRBV3-1/TRBV3-2	-	TGTGCCAGCAGCCAAAGAAACGGGGTGAGCACAGATACGCAGTATTTT	CASSQRNGVSTDTQYF
16	TRBJ2-1	TRBD2	TRBV4-2	-	TGTGCCAGCAGCCAAGAACTAGCGGGGTCCTACAATGAGCAGTTCTTC	CASSQELAGSYNEQFF
16	TRBJ2-7	-	TRBV27	-	TGTGCCAGCAGTTTACCACAGGTTAATCGGCCCTACGAGCAGTACTTC	CASSLPQVNRPYEQYF
13	TRBJ2-2	-	TRBV5-4	-	TGTGCCAGCAGCTCTACTAGCCCCGGGGAGCTGTTTTTT	CASSSTSPGELFF
13	TRBJ2-5	-	TRBV11-2	-	TGTGCCAGCAGCCAAAGCGGGCCAGAGACCCAGTACTTC	CASSQSGPETQYF
13	TRBJ1-5	-	TRBV19	-	TGTGCCAGTTCAGGTTTTACCAATCAGCCCCAGCATTTT	CASSGFTNQPQHF
15	TRBJ2-1	TRBD1	TRBV7-6	-	TGTGCCAGCAGCTCCGAGGGACAGTATTACAATGAGCAGTTCTTC	CASSSEGQYYNEQFF
15	TRBJ2-5	TRBD1	TRBV5-1	once	TGCGCCAGCAGCAGAGAACCAGGGGGCGGGGAGACCCAGTACTTC	CASSREPGGGETQYF
11	TRBJ1-6	-	TRBV5-8	-	TGTGCCAGCCAGGGAAATTCACCCCTCCACTTT	CASQGNSPLHF
17	TRBJ2-3	TRBD2	TRBV5-4	-	TGTGCCAGCAGCTCCGGACTAGCGGGGGTCGGCACAGATACGCAGTATTTT	CASSSGLAGVGTDTQYF
13	TRBJ2-3	TRBD1	TRBV6-1	-	TGTGCCAGCAGTGAAGGGACAGGGGATACGCAGTATTTT	CASSEGTGDTQYF
15	TRBJ2-2	TRBD2	TRBV19	-	TGTGCCAGTAGTAGCGGGAGCTTAAACACCGGGGAGCTGTTTTTT	CASSSGSLNTGELFF
18	TRBJ1-6	-	TRBV7-9	-	TGTGCCAGCAGCCTCGGGACATTTGGGAGCTCCTATAATTCACCCCTCCACTTT	CASSLGTFGSSYNSPLHF
13	TRBJ2-7	TRBD1	TRBV19	-	TGTGCCAGTAGTAACAGGGGGCCGTACGAGCAGTACTTC	CASSNRGPYEQYF
15	TRBJ2-2	-	TRBV6-5	-	TGTGCCAGCAGTCTGGAGGCCTCGAACACCGGGGAGCTGTTTTTT	CASSLEASNTGELFF
15	TRBJ2-6	-	TRBV10-1	-	TGCGCCAGCAGAGGCCGGAGTGCTGGGGCCAACGTCCTGACTTTC	CASRGRSAGANVLTF
18	TRBJ2-7	-	TRBV10-2	-	TGCGCCAGCAGTGAGTCGAAGGGGAAAAGGTCGGGCCAGGTCGAGCAGTACTTC	CASSESKGKRSGQVEQYF
12	TRBJ2-7	TRBD1	TRBV3-1/TRBV3-2	-	TGTGCCAGCAGATACAGGGACAGCGAGCAGTACTTC	CASRYRDSEQYF
16	TRBJ1-2	TRBD1	TRBV18	-	TGTGCCAGCTCACTTCAAAGACAGGGGGCAATCTATGGCTACACCTTC	CASSLQRQGAIYGYTF
14	TRBJ1-1	-	TRBV5-1	-	TGCGCCAGCACCCTCTCAGGGCCGAACACTGAAGCTTTCTTT	CASTLSGPNTEAFF
16	TRBJ1-3	-	TRBV2	once	TGTGCCAGCAGTGAACAACAGAGCAGCTCTGGAAACACCATATATTTT	CASSEQQSSSGNTIYF
18	TRBJ2-2	-	TRBV15	-	TGTGCCACCAGCAGAGGAGCTCCGGGACACATCAACACCGGGGAGCTGTTTTTT	CATSRGAPGHINTGELFF
15	TRBJ1-5	TRBD1	TRBV5-5	-	TGTGCCAGCAGCGCGGGACAGGGGGAGAATCAGCCCCAGCATTTT	CASSAGQGENQPQHF
13	TRBJ1-6	-	TRBV29-1	-	TGCAGCGTTAAGGGGGAGGGAGATTCACCCCTCCACTTT	CSVKGEGDSPLHF
12	TRBJ2-5	-	TRBV7-2	-	TGTGCCAGCAGCTTATCAATTGAGACCCAGTACTTC	CASSLSIETQYF
15	TRBJ2-3	-	TRBV7-8	-	TGTGCCAGCAGCTTACGGCGGTCTAGCACAGATACGCAGTATTTT	CASSLRRSSTDTQYF
13	TRBJ2-7	-	TRBV30	-	TGTGCCTGGCGGCCACTAAGCTCCTACGAGCAGTACTTC	CAWRPLSSYEQYF
14	TRBJ1-2	TRBD1	TRBV5-6	-	TGTGCCAGCAGGTCTTGGCCACAGGGGGAAGGCTACACCTTC	CASRSWPQGEGYTF
16	TRBJ1-2	-	TRBV4-3	-	TGCGCCAGCAGCCAAGATCACGGGAACGGAGGGTATGGCTACACCTTC	CASSQDHGNGGYGYTF
19	TRBJ2-1	TRBD2	TRBV2	-	TGTGCCAGCAGTTGGGGGGAGACCCTAGCGGTGAGAAAAACCAATGAGCAGTTCTTC	CASSWGETLAVRKTNEQFF
17	TRBJ2-1	-	TRBV5-1	-	TGCGCCAGCAGCCCCTCGGGGGGCGGGGGACCCTACAATGAGCAGTTCTTC	CASSPSGGGGPYNEQFF
13	TRBJ2-7	-	TRBV27	-	TGTGCCAGCAGCCGAACGGTCGGCTACGAGCAGTACTTC	CASSRTVGYEQYF
15	TRBJ1-4	-	TRBV27	-	TGTGCCAGCAGTGCCTACAGAGAGCAGCAGGAAAAACTGTTTTTT	CASSAYREQQEKLFF
16	TRBJ2-3	TRBD1	TRBV29-1	-	TGCAGCGTTGAGGACAGGCTCCTATATAGCACAGATACGCAGTATTTT	CSVEDRLLYSTDTQYF
15	TRBJ1-6	-	TRBV9	-	TGTGCCAGCAGCTTTGGTGGGCGGGACAATTCACCCCTCCACTTT	CASSFGGRDNSPLHF
18	TRBJ2-2	TRBD2	TRBV18	few	TGTGCCAGCTCACTGGGACTAGCGGGGGTCGCGAACACCGGGGAGCTGTTTTTT	CASSLGLAGVANTGELFF
14	TRBJ2-2	TRBD2	TRBV5-1	-	TGCGCCAGCAGCTCTAGCGGGGGGCAAGGGGAGCTGTTTTTT	CASSSSGGQGELFF
18	TRBJ1-4	-	TRBV6-4	-	TGTGCCAGCATACTACAGGGAATGACCGATCTTATTAAGGAAAAACTGTTTTTT	CASILQGMTDLIKEKLFF
12	TRBJ1-1	TRBD1	TRBV5-8	-	TGTGCCAGCAGCTTCGGGACAGGGCAACCTTTCTTT	CASSFGTGQPFF
13	TRBJ1-3	-	TRBV7-8	-	TGTGCCAGCAGCCTAGGACAGAGAAACACCATATATTTT	CASSLGQRNTIYF
15	TRBJ2-5	TRBD1	TRBV5-6	-	TGTGCCAGCAGCTTGGTAGGGACAGGGTCGGGGACCCAGTACTTC	CASSLVGTGSGTQYF
16	TRBJ2-1	-	TRBV28	-	TGTGCCAGCAGTTTAACACCAGGGGCTGGGGACAATGAGCAGTTCTTC	CASSLTPGAGDNEQFF